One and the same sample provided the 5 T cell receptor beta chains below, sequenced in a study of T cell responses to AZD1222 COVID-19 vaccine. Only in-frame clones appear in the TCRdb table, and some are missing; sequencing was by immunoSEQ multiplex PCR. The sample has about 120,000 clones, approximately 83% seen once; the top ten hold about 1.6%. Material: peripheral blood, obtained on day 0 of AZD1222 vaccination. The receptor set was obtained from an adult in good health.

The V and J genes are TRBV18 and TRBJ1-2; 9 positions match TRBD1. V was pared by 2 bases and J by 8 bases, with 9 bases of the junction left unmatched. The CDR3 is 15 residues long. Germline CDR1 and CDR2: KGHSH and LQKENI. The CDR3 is CASSPFTGGAEGYTF. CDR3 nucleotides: TGTGCCAGCTCACCATTTACAGGGGGCGCGGAGGGCTACACCTTC.

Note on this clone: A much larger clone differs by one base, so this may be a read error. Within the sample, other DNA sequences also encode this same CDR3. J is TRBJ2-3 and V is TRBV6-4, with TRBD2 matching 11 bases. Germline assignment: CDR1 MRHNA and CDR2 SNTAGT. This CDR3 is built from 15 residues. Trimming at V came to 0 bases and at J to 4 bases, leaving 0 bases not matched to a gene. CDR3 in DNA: TGTGCCAGCAGTGACTCTAGCGGGGGGGCAGATACGCAGTATTTT. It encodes CASSDSSGGADTQYF.

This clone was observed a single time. The CDR3 bases are TGTGCCACCAGTGATTTGCAACACACCGGGGAGCTGTTTTTT. Protein product: CATSDLQHTGELFF. The chain is built from TRBV24-1 and TRBJ2-2; D is ambiguous. Trimming left V 0 bases short and J 3 bases short, with 4 bases between. CDR1 is KGHDR, CDR2 SFDVKD, per germline. The length of the CDR3 is 14 residues.

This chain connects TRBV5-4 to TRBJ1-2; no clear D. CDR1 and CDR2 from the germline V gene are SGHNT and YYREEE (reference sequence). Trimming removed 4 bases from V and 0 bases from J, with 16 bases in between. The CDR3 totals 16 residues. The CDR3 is CASSPQSRIANYGYTF. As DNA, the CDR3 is TGTGCCAGCAGCCCCCAATCAAGGATCGCTAACTATGGCTACACCTTC. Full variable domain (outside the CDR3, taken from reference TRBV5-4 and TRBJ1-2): ETGVTQSPTHLIKTRGQQVTLRCSSQSGHNTVSWYQQALGQGPQFIFQYYREEENGRGNFPPRFSGLQFPNYSSELNVNALELDDSALYLCASSPQSRIANYGYTFGSGTRLTVV.

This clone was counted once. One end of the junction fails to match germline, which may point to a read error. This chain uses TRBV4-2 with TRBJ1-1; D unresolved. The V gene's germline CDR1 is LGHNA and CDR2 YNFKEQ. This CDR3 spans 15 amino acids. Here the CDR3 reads CASIQDPTVNTEAFF. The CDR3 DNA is TGTGCCAGCATCCAAGACCCGACTGTGAACACTGAAGCTTTCTTT.